The next 9 T cell receptor beta chains were all read from a single sample in a study of identical twins. TCRdb fed the 5' RACE reads into MiXCR, producing one record per CDR3 protein. The table records hundreds of thousands of distinct CDR3 sequences, approximately 6% of them present only once. The sample was naive T cells sorted from blood. The origin of the receptors is a man between 18 and 35 years old in good health.

There are many counts of this clonotype. V gene TRBV6-1 combines with J gene TRBJ2-7; D tentatively fits TRBD1 or TRBD2 (6 bases each). The CDR3 has 14 amino acids. Germline CDR1 reads MNHNS; CDR2 reads SASEGT. V dropped 10 bases and J dropped 2 bases, with 18 bases sitting between them. The CDR3 region has the DNA TGTGCCACCTCGGGGGACATACCCCCCTACGAGCAGTACGTC. This codes for CATSGDIPPYEQYV.

This clonotype was counted only a few times. The chain employs TRBV28 and TRBJ2-6, with no clear D. With 3 bases removed from V and 3 bases from J, the gap between germline ends came to 21 bases. CDR3 size: 19 residues. From germline, CDR1 is MDHEN and CDR2 SYDVKM. The CDR3 DNA follows: TGTGCCAGCAGTTTGGGGAAGAGGAGCCCCACTCGTGGGGCCAACGTCCTGACTTTC. Its translation: CASSLGKRSPTRGANVLTF.

The rearrangement uses TRBV3-1 and TRBJ2-7; 8 bases map to TRBD1. CDR3 length: 14 residues. Per germline, CDR1 LGHDT and CDR2 YNNKEL (reference sequence). V shed 5 bases and J 3 bases; nucleotides not matched to a gene: 6. The CDR3 sequence is CASSSRDRRYEQYV. The CDR3 nucleotides are TGTGCCAGCAGCAGCCGGGACAGGCGCTACGAGCAGTACGTC.

This clonotype was found many times. This rearrangement joins TRBV6-2 or TRBV6-3 to TRBJ2-1, with 14 bases matching TRBD2. The length of the CDR3 is 14 residues. Looked up from germline, CDR1 is MNHEY and CDR2 is SVGEGT. The V segment lost 6 bases and the J segment 8 bases; nucleotides outside the gene matches: 3. The CDR3 loop is CASSRLAGGDEQFF. CDR3 coding DNA: TGTGCCAGCAGCCGACTAGCGGGAGGGGATGAGCAGTTCTTC.

On this clonotype itself: A much larger clone is a single base away; this may be a read error. This is likely a read error, given that the CDR3 carries no conserved phenylalanine or tryptophan at its end. This rearrangement joins TRBV29-1 to TRBJ1-1, with 8 bases that match TRBD1. With V trimmed by 7 bases and J by 1 base, 2 bases remained unmatched. This CDR3 contains 12 residues. Germline CDR1 and CDR2: SQVTM and ANQGSEA. The CDR3 coding sequence is TGCAGCGGTGGACAGGGGAACACTGAAGCTTTCGTT. Translated: CSGGQGNTEAFV.

At least ten counts were recorded for this clonotype. The rearrangement links TRBV5-1 to TRBJ2-4; D is unclear. The V end lost 4 bases, the J end lost 5 bases, and 10 bases lay between the germline ends. Germline V lookup: CDR1 SGHRS, CDR2 YFSETQ. This CDR3 is 13 amino acids long. Here the CDR3 DNA reads TGCGCCAGCAGCCCCTTCGGAGAAAACATTCAGTACTTC. It specifies CASSPFGENIQYF.

The gene calls are TRBV20-1 and TRBJ2-2, with 10 bases identical to TRBD2. V dropped 8 bases and J dropped 7; count of bases not matched to a gene: 7. This CDR3 is built from 13 residues. The germline gives CDR1 DFQATT, CDR2 SNEGSKA (reference sequence). The CDR3 here is CSPSGRAVGELFF. The CDR3 DNA is TGCAGTCCCAGCGGGAGGGCCGTCGGGGAGCTGTTTTTT.

The chain links TRBV30 to TRBJ1-5; 8 nucleotides align to TRBD1. With 2 bases clipped from V and 1 base from J, the junction kept 10 bases outside the gene matches. This CDR3 has 17 amino acids. Germline V CDR1 and CDR2: GTSNPN, SVGIG (reference sequence). DNA of the CDR3: TGTGCCTGGAGTCCTTTAGGGCAGGGGGCAAGCAATCAGCCCCAGCATTTT. Translated: CAWSPLGQGASNQPQHF.

The chain has TRBV4-3 and TRBJ2-7, with TRBD2 identical over 8 bases. Germline loops: CDR1 LGHNA, CDR2 YSLEER. The V segment lost 0 bases and the J segment 3 bases; nucleotides outside the gene matches: 4. The CDR3 is made up of 15 amino acids. The CDR3 region is CASSQDAGGDYEQYF. CDR3 in DNA: TGCGCCAGCAGCCAAGATGCGGGGGGAGACTACGAGCAGTACTTC.